This T cell receptor (beta chain) was retrieved from a study of T cells in Graves' hyperthyroidism and ophthalmopathy. Losses at the gene ends were 0 bases for V and 2 bases for J; bases not matched to a gene: 9. The CDR3 runs to 16 residues. Germline CDR1 reads DFQATT; CDR2 reads SNEGSKA (reference sequence). Researchers amplified the TCR beta CDR3 regions from RNA transcripts. First-round RT-PCR of the TCR CDR3 relied on the HTBI primer set. TCRdb independently ran MiXCR on the multiplex PCR reads; one entry per CDR3 protein. The table has about 660,000 distinct CDR3 sequences, over 40% seen once. V and J are TRBV20-1 and TRBJ2-7; 8 nucleotides agree with TRBD2. This TCR came from an adult man with Graves' disease, either hyperthyroidism or ophthalmopathy (not recorded which). Sequences were obtained from peripheral blood or thyroid tissue (not recorded which). This chain's CDR3 is CSARDLGLESPYEQYF. CDR3 nucleotide sequence: TGCAGTGCTAGAGATCTGGGACTAGAATCCCCCTACGAGCAGTACTTC.